Shown below are 8 T cell receptor beta chains from a single sample sequenced in a study of PD-L1 blockade in urothelial cancer. Indicated time point: pretreatment peripheral blood. Some clones are missing from TCRdb's copy, which holds only in-frame ones; the method was immunoSEQ multiplex PCR. Counted here are some 80,000 clones, 85% occurring once; the ten biggest clones make up roughly 7.3%. The specimen was PBMCs, collected around atezolizumab (anti-PD-L1) treatment. These receptors were taken from a man aged 40-50 years with urothelial cancer.

The J gene is TRBJ1-2, the V gene TRBV10-3; the D gene is possibly TRBD1 (6 bases). Trimming took 5 bases from V and 2 from J, leaving 9 bases between them. Germline CDR1 is ENHRY and CDR2 is SYGVKD. The CDR3 is 13 amino acids. CDR3 sequence (DNA): TGTGCCATCAGTCGTCAGGGGAACTATGGCTACACCTTC. This gives the protein CAISRQGNYGYTF.

Written as DNA, the CDR3 is TGCGCCAGCCGAAGTGGGGGCCCTAGCTCCTACAATGAGCAGTTCTTC. Protein sequence: CASRSGGPSSYNEQFF. The rearrangement links TRBV5-1 to TRBJ2-1; TRBD1 might be the D (6 bases). This CDR3 comprises 16 residues. Germline V gene lookup returns CDR1 SGHRS and CDR2 YFSETQ. V shed 7 bases and J shed 0 bases, with 17 bases lying between them.

V is TRBV5-4 and J is TRBJ2-3; 7 bases align to TRBD1. The CDR3 is made up of 14 amino acids. Per the germline V gene, CDR1 is SGHNT and CDR2 is YYREEE (reference sequence). V lost 7 bases and J lost 4; bases outside the gene matches: 9. CDR3 DNA: TGTGCCAGCGGCGAGACAGGGCGGCCAGATACGCAGTATTTT. Protein sequence: CASGETGRPDTQYF.

The chain carries TRBV7-9 and TRBJ2-7, with 12 bases lining up with TRBD1. Germline trimming cut 3 bases from V and 4 bases from J; bases unmatched to any gene: 1. CDR3 size: 14 residues. Germline lookup yields CDR1 SEHNR and CDR2 FQNEAQ (reference sequence). Here the CDR3 DNA reads TGTGCCAGCAGCTTGGGACAGGGGGCATACGAGCAGTACTTC. It yields the protein CASSLGQGAYEQYF.

V usage is TRBV5-1 and J usage is TRBJ2-5, with D perhaps matching TRBD2 (5 bases). Germline V lookup: CDR1 SGHRS, CDR2 YFSETQ. The CDR3 is 14 residues long. The V end was cut by 0 bases, the J end by 7 bases, with 13 bases between. The CDR3 coding sequence is TGCGCCAGCAGCTTGGCGGTCGGGGTGGGGACCCAGTACTTC. Its translation is CASSLAVGVGTQYF.

The gene calls are TRBV18 and TRBJ2-7; maybe TRBD2 (6 bases). Germline CDR1 KGHSH, CDR2 LQKENI. The CDR3 runs 14 residues. Trimming stripped 6 bases from V and 4 bases from J, with 16 bases between. The CDR3 region is CASSAGTGYYEQYF. DNA of the CDR3: TGTGCCAGCTCCGCTGGGACTGGATATTACGAGCAGTACTTC.

V usage is TRBV11-2 and J usage is TRBJ1-1, with D maybe TRBD1 (6 bases). The CDR3 loop spans 13 amino acids. The V gene lost 5 bases and the J gene lost 5 bases, with 12 bases spanning the gap. CDR1 and CDR2 (germline): SGHAT, FQNNGV. In nucleotides, the CDR3 is TGTGCCAGCAGCCCCCAGGGGTCAACTGAAGCTTTCTTT. It is translated as CASSPQGSTEAFF.

This sequence joins TRBV27 and TRBJ1-1, with no clear D. V was pared by 7 bases and J by 11 bases, with 14 bases between. The CDR3 spans 11 residues. Germline CDR1 and CDR2: MNHEY and SMNVEV (reference sequence). Written as DNA, the CDR3 is TGTGCCAGCATTGACTCTCTGCGGGCTTTCTTT. This gives the protein CASIDSLRAFF.